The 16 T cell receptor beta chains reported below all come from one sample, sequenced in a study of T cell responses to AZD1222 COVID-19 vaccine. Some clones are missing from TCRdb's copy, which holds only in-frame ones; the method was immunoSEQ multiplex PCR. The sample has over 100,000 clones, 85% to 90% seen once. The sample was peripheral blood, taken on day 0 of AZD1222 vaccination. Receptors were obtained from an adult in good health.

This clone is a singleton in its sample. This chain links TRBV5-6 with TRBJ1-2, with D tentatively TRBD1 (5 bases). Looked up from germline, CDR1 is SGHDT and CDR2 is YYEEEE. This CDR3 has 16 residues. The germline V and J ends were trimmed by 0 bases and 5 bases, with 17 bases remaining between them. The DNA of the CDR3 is TGTGCCAGCAGCTTGGTGGGGAGGGACCCCTCATATGGCTACACCTTC. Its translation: CASSLVGRDPSYGYTF. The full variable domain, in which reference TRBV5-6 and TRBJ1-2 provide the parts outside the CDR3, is DAGVTQSPTHLIKTRGQQVTLRCSPKSGHDTVSWYQQALGQGPQFIFQYYEEEERQRGNFPDRFSGHQFPNYSSELNVNALLLGDSALYLCASSLVGRDPSYGYTFGSGTRLTVV.

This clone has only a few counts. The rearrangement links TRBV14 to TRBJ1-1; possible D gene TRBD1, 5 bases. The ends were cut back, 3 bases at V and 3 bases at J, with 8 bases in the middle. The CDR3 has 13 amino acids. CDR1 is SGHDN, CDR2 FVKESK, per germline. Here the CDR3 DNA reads TGTGCCAGCAGCCATTGGGGGGACACTGAAGCTTTCTTT. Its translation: CASSHWGDTEAFF.

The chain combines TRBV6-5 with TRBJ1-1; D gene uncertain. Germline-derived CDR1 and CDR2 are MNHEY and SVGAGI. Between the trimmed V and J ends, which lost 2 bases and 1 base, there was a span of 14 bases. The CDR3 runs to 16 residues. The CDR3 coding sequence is TGTGCCAGCAGTTACAAAGGAACTCAACAGAACACTGAAGCTTTCTTT. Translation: CASSYKGTQQNTEAFF.

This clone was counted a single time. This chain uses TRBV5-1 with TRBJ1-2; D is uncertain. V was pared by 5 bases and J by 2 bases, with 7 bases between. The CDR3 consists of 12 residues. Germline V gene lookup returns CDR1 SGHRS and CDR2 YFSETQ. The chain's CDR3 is CASRAENYGYTF. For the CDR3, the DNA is TGCGCCAGCAGGGCAGAAAACTATGGCTACACCTTC. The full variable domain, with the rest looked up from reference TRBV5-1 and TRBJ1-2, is KAGVTQTPRYLIKTRGQQVTLSCSPISGHRSVSWYQQTPGQGLQFLFEYFSETQRNKGNFPGRFSGRQFSNSRSEMNVSTLELGDSALYLCASRAENYGYTFGSGTRLTVV.

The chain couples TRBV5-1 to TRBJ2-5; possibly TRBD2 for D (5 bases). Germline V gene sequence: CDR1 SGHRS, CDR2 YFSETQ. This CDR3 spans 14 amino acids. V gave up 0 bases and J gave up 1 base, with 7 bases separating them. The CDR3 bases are TGCGCCAGCAGCTTGGTCGGGGTCCAAGAGACCCAGTACTTC. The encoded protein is CASSLVGVQETQYF.

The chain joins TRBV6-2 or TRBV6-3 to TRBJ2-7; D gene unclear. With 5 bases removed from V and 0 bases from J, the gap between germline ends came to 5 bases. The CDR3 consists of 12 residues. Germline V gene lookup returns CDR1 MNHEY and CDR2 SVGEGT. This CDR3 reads CASSPTSYEQYF. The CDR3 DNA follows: TGTGCCAGCAGTCCGACCTCCTACGAGCAGTACTTC.

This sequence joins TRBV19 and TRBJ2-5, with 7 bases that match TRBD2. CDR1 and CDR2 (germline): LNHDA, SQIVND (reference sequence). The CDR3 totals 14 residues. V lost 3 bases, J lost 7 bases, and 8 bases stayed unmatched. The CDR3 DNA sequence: TGTGCCAGTAGTATTATGAGAGGGGAGGGGACCCAGTACTTC. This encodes CASSIMRGEGTQYF.

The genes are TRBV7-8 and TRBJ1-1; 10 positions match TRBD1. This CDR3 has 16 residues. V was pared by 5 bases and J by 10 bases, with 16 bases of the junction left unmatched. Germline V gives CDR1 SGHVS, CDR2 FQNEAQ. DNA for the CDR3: TGTGCCAGCAGCCCGGGACAGGGGAAAGGAATAGTAGCAGCTTTCTTT. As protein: CASSPGQGKGIVAAFF. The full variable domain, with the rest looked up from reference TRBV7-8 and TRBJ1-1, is GAGVSQSPRYKVAKRGQDVALRCDPISGHVSLFWYQQALGQGPEFLTYFQNEAQLDKSGLPSDRFFAERPEGSVSTLKIQRTQQEDSAVYLCASSPGQGKGIVAAFFGQGTRLTVV.

The CDR3 DNA reads TGTGCCAGCAGTGATTCAGGGCGAGGCTACACCTTC. As protein: CASSDSGRGYTF. The V and J genes are TRBV25-1 and TRBJ1-2, with D tentatively TRBD1 (5 bases). Germline V CDR1 and CDR2: MGHDK, SYGVNS. This CDR3 comprises 12 residues. The V and J ends lost 3 bases and 8 bases respectively, with 10 bases between them.

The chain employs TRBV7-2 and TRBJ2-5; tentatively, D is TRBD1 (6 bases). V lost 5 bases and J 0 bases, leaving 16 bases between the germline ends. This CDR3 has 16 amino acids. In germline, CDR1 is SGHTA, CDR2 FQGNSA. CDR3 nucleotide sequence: TGTGCCAGCAGCCCCCTTCGACAGGCCTACCAAGAGACCCAGTACTTC. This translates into CASSPLRQAYQETQYF.

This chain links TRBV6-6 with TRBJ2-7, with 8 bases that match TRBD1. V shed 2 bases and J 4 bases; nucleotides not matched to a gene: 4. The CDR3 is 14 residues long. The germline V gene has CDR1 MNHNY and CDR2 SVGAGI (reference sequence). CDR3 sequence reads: CASSYRDRRYEQYF. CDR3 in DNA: TGTGCCAGCAGTTACAGGGACAGGAGATACGAGCAGTACTTC.

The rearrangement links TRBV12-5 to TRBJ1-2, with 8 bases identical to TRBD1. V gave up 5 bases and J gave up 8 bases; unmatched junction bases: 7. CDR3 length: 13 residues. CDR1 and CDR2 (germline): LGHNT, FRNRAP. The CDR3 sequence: CASGIQGVVGYTF. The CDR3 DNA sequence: TGTGCTAGTGGTATACAGGGGGTTGTAGGCTACACCTTC. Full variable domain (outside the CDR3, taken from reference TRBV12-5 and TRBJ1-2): DARVTQTPRHKVTEMGQEVTMRCQPILGHNTVFWYRQTMMQGLELLAYFRNRAPLDDSGMPKDRFSAEMPDATLATLKIQPSEPRDSAVYFCASGIQGVVGYTFGSGTRLTVV.

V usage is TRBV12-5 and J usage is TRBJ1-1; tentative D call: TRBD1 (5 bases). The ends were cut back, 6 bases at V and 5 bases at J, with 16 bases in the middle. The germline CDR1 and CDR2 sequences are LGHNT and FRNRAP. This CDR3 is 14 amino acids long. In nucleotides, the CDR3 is TGTGCTAGTGGCCTGACAGTCGTGCGGACTGAAGCTTTCTTT. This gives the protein CASGLTVVRTEAFF. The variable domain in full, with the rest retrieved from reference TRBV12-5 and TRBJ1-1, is DARVTQTPRHKVTEMGQEVTMRCQPILGHNTVFWYRQTMMQGLELLAYFRNRAPLDDSGMPKDRFSAEMPDATLATLKIQPSEPRDSAVYFCASGLTVVRTEAFFGQGTRLTVV.

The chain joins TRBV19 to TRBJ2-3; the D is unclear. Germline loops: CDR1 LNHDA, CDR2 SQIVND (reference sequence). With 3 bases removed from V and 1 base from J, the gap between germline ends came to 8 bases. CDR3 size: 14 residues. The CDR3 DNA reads TGTGCCAGTAGTATTCGAACAGGCACAGATACGCAGTATTTT. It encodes CASSIRTGTDTQYF.

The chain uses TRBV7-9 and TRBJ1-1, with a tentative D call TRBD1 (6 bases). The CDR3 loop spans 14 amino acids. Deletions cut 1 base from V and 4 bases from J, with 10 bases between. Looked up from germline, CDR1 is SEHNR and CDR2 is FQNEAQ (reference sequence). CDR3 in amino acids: CASSLDVRGTEAFF. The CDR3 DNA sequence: TGTGCCAGCAGCTTAGATGTCAGGGGCACTGAAGCTTTCTTT.

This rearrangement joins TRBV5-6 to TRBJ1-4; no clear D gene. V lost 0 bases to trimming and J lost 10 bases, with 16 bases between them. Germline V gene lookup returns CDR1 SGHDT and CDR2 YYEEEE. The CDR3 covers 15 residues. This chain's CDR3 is CASSLVADPTRKLFF. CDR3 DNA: TGTGCCAGCAGCTTGGTAGCCGACCCCACCAGAAAACTGTTTTTT.